This T cell receptor (beta chain) is from a study of identical twins. MiXCR, run by TCRdb on the 5' RACE reads, gives a single entry per CDR3 protein. The sample yields a few hundred thousand distinct CDR3 sequences, roughly an eighth seen once. This clonotype was observed a few times. The CDR3 runs to 17 residues. Germline loops: CDR1 MNHEY, CDR2 SMNVEV (reference sequence). With 2 bases clipped from V and 3 bases from J, the junction kept 10 bases outside the gene matches. The same sample was also studied in work on yellow fever vaccine responses in identical twins.

The gene calls are TRBV27 and TRBJ2-4; 7 bases fit TRBD2. Sequenced input: memory (CD45RO+) T cells sorted from blood. The sequence was collected from a woman in her late teens or twenties in good health. The CDR3, as DNA: TGTGCCAGCAGTTTAGGGGCTAGCGGTGATCACAAAAACATTCAGTACTTC. Translating gives CASSLGASGDHKNIQYF.